Listed below are T cell receptor beta chains from one sample, sequenced in a study of blood T cell repertoires in COVID-19. This table comes from immunoSEQ multiplex PCR, and its TCRdb copy is limited to in-frame clones, with some not included. This table has over 200,000 clones, just over 90% appearing once. The sample comprised peripheral blood. The receptors shown here come from a man aged 25 to 40 with acute or convalescent COVID-19. CDR3s include the opening cysteine and the closing phenylalanine or tryptophan. Each record gives: clone size, J gene, D gene, V gene, CDR3 DNA, CDR3 protein. D genes are given only for firm matches. The size of a clone is reported for some rows only, either as once, few or many, or as a class for expanded clones.

>.|TRBJ2-6|.|TRBV6-5
TGTGCCACCCGGTTCTCTGGGGCCAACGTCCTGACTTTC
CATRFSGANVLTF
>.|TRBJ1-4|.|TRBV6-5
TGTGCCAGCAGTTACATGGACAGTAATGAAAAACTGTTTTTT
CASSYMDSNEKLFF
>once|TRBJ2-7|.|TRBV18
TGTGCCAGCTCCTGGGCAGGCTACGAGCAGTACTTC
CASSWAGYEQYF
>.|TRBJ2-2|TRBD1|TRBV18
TGTGCCAGCTCACCGACAGGGGGCATAGGAACCGGGGAGCTGTTTTTT
CASSPTGGIGTGELFF
>.|TRBJ2-1|.|TRBV5-1
TGCGCCAGCAGCTCGGTCTCCTACAATGAGCAGTTCTTC
CASSSVSYNEQFF
>.|TRBJ1-5|.|TRBV6-5
TGTGCCAGCTACCCGCGGGGGGACAATCAGCCCCAGCATTTT
CASYPRGDNQPQHF
>once|TRBJ1-5|.|TRBV28
TGTGCCAGCAGTTTAGCGGCAGGGATTCAGCCCCAGCATTTT
CASSLAAGIQPQHF
>.|TRBJ1-6|.|TRBV24-1
TGTGCCACCAGTGCCCAGCGGGGGCAATCACCCCTCCACTTT
CATSAQRGQSPLHF
>.|TRBJ2-3|.|TRBV7-8
TGTGCCAGCAGCTTAGGGCATAGCACAGATACGCAGTATTTT
CASSLGHSTDTQYF
>few|TRBJ2-7|.|TRBV18
TGTGCCAGCTCACCTGTGGACAGAGCCTACGAGCAGTACTTC
CASSPVDRAYEQYF
>.|TRBJ1-1|.|TRBV7-3
TGTGCCAGCAGCTCATCAGGGAACACTGAAGCTTTCTTT
CASSSSGNTEAFF
>.|TRBJ1-1|.|TRBV20-1
TGCAGTGTCCCCGCGGTTCCTGAAGCTTTCTTT
CSVPAVPEAFF
>.|TRBJ2-5|.|TRBV4-1
TGCGCCAGCAGCCAAGTCCCGACAGCCGACCAAGAGACCCAGTACTTC
CASSQVPTADQETQYF
>.|TRBJ1-1|TRBD1|TRBV7-9
TGTGCCAGCAGCTTAGGGGACAGTGAAGCTTTCTTT
CASSLGDSEAFF
>.|TRBJ2-5|TRBD1|TRBV5-6
TGTGCCAGCAGCTTCGGACAGGGCTTTCAGGGACAGACCCAGTACTTC
CASSFGQGFQGQTQYF
>.|TRBJ1-4|.|TRBV30
TGTGCCTGGAGTAACAGGGCTCGGGAAAAACTGTTTTTT
CAWSNRAREKLFF
>.|TRBJ1-1|.|TRBV28
TGTGCCAGCATCCCCAGGGAGGGCACTGAAGCTTTCTTT
CASIPREGTEAFF
>.|TRBJ2-3|TRBD2|TRBV5-4
TGTGCCAGCAGCTTGTCCAGCGGGGGTCCTGGAGATACGCAGTATTTT
CASSLSSGGPGDTQYF
>.|TRBJ1-5|.|TRBV5-4
TGTGCCAGCAGCTTGGCCCCTCATCAGCCCCAGCATTTT
CASSLAPHQPQHF
>.|TRBJ2-6|.|TRBV5-4
TGTGCCAGCAGAGTGGACAACTCTGGGGCCAACGTCCTGACTTTC
CASRVDNSGANVLTF
>once|TRBJ2-5|TRBD2|TRBV30
TGTGCCTGGAGTGTAGGTAGCGGGGTCCAAGAGACCCAGTACTTC
CAWSVGSGVQETQYF
>.|TRBJ2-2|.|TRBV4-1
TGCGCCAGCAGCCTAGCTATCGCGAACACCGGGGAGCTGTTTTTT
CASSLAIANTGELFF
>.|TRBJ1-2|.|TRBV2
TGTGCCAGCAGTAGACAGTCCTATGGCTACACCTTC
CASSRQSYGYTF
>.|TRBJ2-7|TRBD1|TRBV5-1
TGCGCCAGCAGCTCGCTAAGACAGGGCCACGAGCAGTACTTC
CASSSLRQGHEQYF
>once|TRBJ1-2|.|TRBV4-2
TGTGCCAGCAGCCAAGATATCGGGGGGCAGGGGATGGATGGCTACACCTTC
CASSQDIGGQGMDGYTF
>.|TRBJ2-1|.|TRBV7-3
TGTGCCAGCAGCTTCTCGATGGCGGGAAGCCGCCGGGGAGAGCAGTTCTTC
CASSFSMAGSRRGEQFF
>once|TRBJ1-1|.|TRBV3-1/TRBV3-2
TGTGCCAGCAGCCAAATTAGTAGATACACTGAAGCTTTCTTT
CASSQISRYTEAFF
>.|TRBJ2-3|.|TRBV29-1
TGCAGCGTTTCCAAAGGGGGGGTCACAGATACGCAGTATTTT
CSVSKGGVTDTQYF
>.|TRBJ1-4|.|TRBV29-1
TGCAGCGTTGCGGGGGGCGAGGGTGAAAAACTGTTTTTT
CSVAGGEGEKLFF
>.|TRBJ1-1|.|TRBV12-3/TRBV12-4
TGTGCCAGCAGTCGACAGTCGAACACTGAAGCTTTCTTT
CASSRQSNTEAFF
>.|TRBJ1-5|.|TRBV7-8
TGTGCCAGCAGCTTAGCAGGACTGCGGGAGCCCCAGCATTTT
CASSLAGLREPQHF
>.|TRBJ1-5|TRBD1|TRBV28
TGTGCCAGCAGAAGTAGACAGGGGGTAAATCAGCCCCAGCATTTT
CASRSRQGVNQPQHF
>.|TRBJ2-5|.|TRBV28
TGTGCCACCGCGGACACTGCGGAGACCCAGTACTTC
CATADTAETQYF
>.|TRBJ2-5|.|TRBV6-5
TGTGCCAGCAGTTACGGACAATTGGGGCAAGAGACCCAGTACTTC
CASSYGQLGQETQYF
>.|TRBJ2-1|.|TRBV11-2
TGTGCCAGCAGCTTAGATGGGGGGATGAGGGGAAATGAGCAGTTCTTC
CASSLDGGMRGNEQFF
>.|TRBJ2-3|TRBD2|TRBV5-1
TGCGCCAGCTCGGGACTAGCGGACACAGATACGCAGTATTTT
CASSGLADTDTQYF
>.|TRBJ1-6|TRBD1|TRBV5-8
TGTGCCAGCAGCCGGGGACAGCCTTACAATAATTCACCCCTCCACTTT
CASSRGQPYNNSPLHF
>.|TRBJ1-1|.|TRBV21-1
TGTGCCAGCAGCCCTGAGGGGGGACAGGGGGCTTGCGTAAGGAACACTGAAGCTTTCTTT
CASSPEGGQGACVRNTEAFF
>.|TRBJ1-6|.|TRBV2
TGTGCCAGCCGGGGTCATAGTTCACCCCTCCACTTT
CASRGHSSPLHF
>.|TRBJ2-3|.|TRBV6-2/TRBV6-3
TGTGCCAGCAGTTATTATAGCACAGATACGCAGTATTTT
CASSYYSTDTQYF
>.|TRBJ1-1|TRBD1|TRBV6-6
TGTGCCAGCAGAGCCGGGACAGGGAGGACTGAAGCTTTCTTT
CASRAGTGRTEAFF
>.|TRBJ1-1|TRBD1|TRBV28
TGTGCCAGCAGTTCAATCCGACAGGGTAACACTGAAGCTTTCTTT
CASSSIRQGNTEAFF
>.|TRBJ1-3|.|TRBV5-5
TGTGCCAGCAGCAAGGACAGCAAATCTGGAAACACCATATATTTT
CASSKDSKSGNTIYF
>.|TRBJ2-1|.|TRBV27
TGTGCCAGCAGTGAGCGGGCAGGTAATTACAATGAGCAGTTCTTC
CASSERAGNYNEQFF
>.|TRBJ1-2|.|TRBV12-3/TRBV12-4
TGTGCCAGCAGCCTCTATGGCTACACCTTC
CASSLYGYTF
>.|TRBJ2-7|.|TRBV23-1
TGCGCCAGCCACAAAAAGCGGGACAGGACCTACGAGCAGTACTTC
CASHKKRDRTYEQYF
>.|TRBJ2-2|.|TRBV11-2
TGTGCCAGCAGCTTAGATCGCAGGCTAGGGGTTGGTACCGGGGAGCTGTTTTTT
CASSLDRRLGVGTGELFF
>.|TRBJ2-1|TRBD2|TRBV6-5
TGTGCCAGCAGTAGACTAGCGGGGCTTTATGAGCAGTTCTTC
CASSRLAGLYEQFF
>.|TRBJ1-1|.|TRBV18
TGTGCCAGCTCACCAGGGACAATAAACACTGAAGCTTTCTTT
CASSPGTINTEAFF
>.|TRBJ2-7|TRBD2|TRBV29-1
TGCAGCGTGAGGACTAGTTTCGAGCAGTACTTC
CSVRTSFEQYF
>.|TRBJ1-3|TRBD1|TRBV19
TGTGCCACCACGTTGGGACAGACCTCTGGAAACACCATATATTTT
CATTLGQTSGNTIYF
>.|TRBJ2-7|.|TRBV25-1
TGTGCCAGCAGTGAGGACCCTGGGGCAGCTTCCTACGAGCAGTACTTC
CASSEDPGAASYEQYF
>.|TRBJ2-1|TRBD2|TRBV29-1
TGCAGCGTTGAAATGACTAGCGGGATTCCGCAGTTCTTC
CSVEMTSGIPQFF
>.|TRBJ2-1|TRBD2|TRBV5-1
TGCGCCAGCAGCCTGGGACTACTCTCCTACAATGAGCAGTTCTTC
CASSLGLLSYNEQFF